These 11 T cell receptor beta chains came from one sample sequenced in a study of blood T cell repertoires in COVID-19. Repertoires were generated with immunoSEQ multiplex PCR, while TCRdb's copy carries only in-frame clones and drops some. The sample has 280,000 or so clones, around 87% seen once. Sequencing used PBMCs or T cells enriched from blood (not recorded which). The receptor set was obtained from a woman between 18 and 29 years old with acute COVID-19.

The chain carries TRBV11-1 and TRBJ2-1; 9 bases match TRBD2. Germline trimming cut 5 bases from V and 5 bases from J; bases unmatched to any gene: 7. The germline CDR1 and CDR2 sequences are SGHAT and FQDESV (reference sequence). The CDR3 runs 15 residues. Here the CDR3 reads CASSPRGLANNEQFF. The DNA for the CDR3 is TGTGCCAGCAGCCCTCGGGGACTAGCAAACAATGAGCAGTTCTTC.

The chain combines TRBV6-5 with TRBJ1-2; D unclear. The germline V and J ends were trimmed by 6 bases and 4 bases, with 9 bases remaining between them. Germline-derived CDR1 and CDR2 are MNHEY and SVGAGI. This CDR3 has 12 amino acids. The CDR3 spells CASRQRGYGYTF. CDR3 nucleotides: TGTGCCAGCAGGCAGCGGGGCTATGGCTACACCTTC.

This clone was detected once. The rearrangement links TRBV11-2 to TRBJ2-3, with 11 bases matching TRBD2. The CDR3 contains 16 residues. The germline CDR1 and CDR2 sequences are SGHAT and FQNNGV. V lost 0 bases, J lost 3 bases, and 2 bases stayed unmatched. The CDR3 coding sequence is TGTGCCAGCAGCTTAGATCCTAGCGGGAGGACAGATACGCAGTATTTT. Translated: CASSLDPSGRTDTQYF.

The chain employs TRBV2 and TRBJ2-3; D is ambiguous. Germline assignment: CDR1 SNHLY and CDR2 FYNNEI. V was pared by 4 bases and J by 6 bases, with 11 bases between. This CDR3 comprises 13 residues. CDR3 residues: CASSGLPSDTQYF. DNA of the CDR3: TGTGCCAGCAGTGGGCTGCCCTCCGATACGCAGTATTTT.

The V call is TRBV27, the J call TRBJ2-1, with TRBD2 as a possible D gene (6 bases). The CDR3 loop spans 13 amino acids. CDR1 and CDR2 from the germline V gene are MNHEY and SMNVEV (reference sequence). The V gene lost 3 bases and the J gene lost 6 bases, with 9 bases spanning the gap. DNA for the CDR3: TGTGCCAGCAGTTTTGGAGGGAGCAATGAGCAGTTCTTC. As protein: CASSFGGSNEQFF.

This sequence joins TRBV6-6 and TRBJ2-2; TRBD2 aligns across 9 bases. The CDR3 is made up of 15 amino acids. The germline V gene has CDR1 MNHNY and CDR2 SVGAGI (reference sequence). Germline trimming cut 2 bases from V and 3 bases from J; bases unmatched to any gene: 1. The CDR3 loop reads CASSYGGGDTGELFF. The CDR3, as DNA: TGTGCCAGCAGTTACGGCGGGGGGGACACCGGGGAGCTGTTTTTT.

V is TRBV7-9 and J is TRBJ1-5, with 8 bases identical to TRBD1. The J segment lost 2 bases and the V segment lost 6 bases, leaving 18 bases of the junction unmatched. Germline lookup yields CDR1 SEHNR and CDR2 FQNEAQ (reference sequence). The CDR3 has 19 residues. CDR3 loop: CASRPTGAVRGICNQPQHF. The CDR3 DNA reads TGTGCCAGCAGGCCGACAGGGGCTGTCAGGGGGATATGCAATCAGCCCCAGCATTTT.

The rearrangement links TRBV13 to TRBJ2-5, with 9 bases that match TRBD1. The CDR3 has 17 residues. Trimming took 0 bases from V and 4 from J; bases not matched to a gene: 9. Germline V gene lookup returns CDR1 PRHDT and CDR2 FYEKMQ (reference sequence). DNA for the CDR3: TGTGCCAGCAGCTTAGGCCCCGGGGGACAGGGAGGAGAGACCCAGTACTTC. Its protein is CASSLGPGGQGGETQYF.

V gene TRBV30 combines with J gene TRBJ1-6; D perhaps matches TRBD1 (5 bases). CDR1 and CDR2 (germline): GTSNPN, SVGIG (reference sequence). V shed 4 bases and J shed 3 bases, with 10 bases lying between them. This CDR3 has 14 amino acids. As DNA, the CDR3 is TGTGCCTGGATGCGGGGGTTCTATAATTCACCCCTCCACTTT. It encodes CAWMRGFYNSPLHF.

V usage is TRBV6-2 or TRBV6-3 and J usage is TRBJ1-5; D remains ambiguous. Germline lookup yields CDR1 MNHEY and CDR2 SVGEGT. The CDR3 totals 14 residues. Trimming left V 2 bases short and J 2 bases short, with 7 bases between. The CDR3 DNA reads TGTGCCAGCAGTTACCTTAGTCGCAATCAGCCCCAGCATTTT. Protein: CASSYLSRNQPQHF.

This chain links TRBV12-3 or TRBV12-4 with TRBJ2-7, with D perhaps matching TRBD1 (6 bases). The V and J ends lost 3 bases and 3 bases respectively, with 9 bases between them. This CDR3 is built from 13 residues. In DNA form, the CDR3 reads TGTGCCAGCAGTTTTGGCAGGGGCTACGAGCAGTACTTC. Its protein is CASSFGRGYEQYF.